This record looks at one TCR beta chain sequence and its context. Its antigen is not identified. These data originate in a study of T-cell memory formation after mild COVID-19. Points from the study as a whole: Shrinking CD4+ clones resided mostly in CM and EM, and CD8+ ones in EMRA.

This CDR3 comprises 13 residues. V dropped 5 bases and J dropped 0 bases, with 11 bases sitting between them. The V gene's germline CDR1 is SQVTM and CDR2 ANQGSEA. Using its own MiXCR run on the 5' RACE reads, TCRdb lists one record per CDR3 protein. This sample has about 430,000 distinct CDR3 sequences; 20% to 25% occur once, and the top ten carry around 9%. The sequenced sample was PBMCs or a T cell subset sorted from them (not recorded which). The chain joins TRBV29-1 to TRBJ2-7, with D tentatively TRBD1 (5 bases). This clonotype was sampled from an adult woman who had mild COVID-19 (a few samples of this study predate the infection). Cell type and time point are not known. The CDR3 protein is CSVTTGLSYEQYF. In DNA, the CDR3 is TGCAGCGTTACAACAGGCCTCTCCTACGAGCAGTACTTC.